The next 5 T cell receptor beta chains were all read from a single sample in a study of shared clonotypes between healthy human individuals. The protocol was immunoSEQ multiplex PCR, while the TCRdb copy is restricted to in-frame clones and leaves out a portion. The sample holds around 990,000 clones, about 80% seen once. The sequenced sample consisted of memory CD4+ T cells from PBMCs. Specified subset: CD45RA-negative fraction. These receptors were taken from a man younger than 30 in good health. Some clones in this sample may be carry-over from other donors' samples.

The V and J genes are TRBV28 and TRBJ2-7, with 8 bases fitting TRBD1. Germline loops: CDR1 MDHEN, CDR2 SYDVKM. Losses at the gene ends were 5 bases for V and 2 bases for J; bases not matched to a gene: 17. This CDR3 contains 18 residues. The CDR3 bases are TGTGCCAGCAGTCAACCACCGCAGACAGGGGCCCCGACCTACGAGCAGTACTTC. Translating it yields CASSQPPQTGAPTYEQYF.

The J gene is TRBJ1-1, the V gene TRBV15; no definite D call. V lost 2 bases and J lost 4, with 26 bases in between. The germline gives CDR1 LNHNV, CDR2 YYDKDF (reference sequence). The CDR3 totals 19 residues. The CDR3 here is CATSRYLGRLVEEGTEAFF. CDR3 DNA sequence: TGTGCCACCAGCAGATATCTTGGACGTTTAGTGGAAGAAGGCACTGAAGCTTTCTTT. Full variable domain (outside the CDR3, taken from reference TRBV15 and TRBJ1-1): DAMVIQNPRYQVTQFGKPVTLSCSQTLNHNVMYWYQQKSSQAPKLLFHYYDKDFNNEADTPDNFQSRRPNTSFCFLDIRSPGLGDTAMYLCATSRYLGRLVEEGTEAFFGQGTRLTVV.

The chain is built from TRBV7-9 and TRBJ2-7; TRBD1 matches 8 bases. Germline CDR1 SEHNR, CDR2 FQNEAQ (reference sequence). Trimming removed 6 bases from V and 6 bases from J; junction bases left unmatched: 13. This CDR3 contains 15 residues. As DNA, the CDR3 is TGTGCCAGCAGTCCACCGGGACAGGTCAGGGGCGAGCAGTACTTC. Its protein is CASSPPGQVRGEQYF. The variable domain in full, completed from reference TRBV7-9 and TRBJ2-7, reads DTGVSQNPRHKITKRGQNVTFRCDPISEHNRLYWYRQTLGQGPEFLTYFQNEAQLEKSRLLSDRFSAERPKGSFSTLEIQRTEQGDSAMYLCASSPPGQVRGEQYFGPGTRLTVT.

This chain joins TRBV27 and TRBJ2-1; 9 bases agree with TRBD1. This CDR3 spans 13 amino acids. Trimming cost V 5 bases and J 10 bases; bases outside gene matches: 6. Germline V gene lookup returns CDR1 MNHEY and CDR2 SMNVEV (reference sequence). The CDR3: CASSPGTGREQFF. For the CDR3, the DNA is TGTGCCAGCAGTCCGGGGACAGGGCGGGAGCAGTTCTTC.

This sequence joins TRBV28 and TRBJ1-1; 9 bases match TRBD1. V lost 3 bases and J lost 5; bases outside the gene matches: 7. The CDR3 has 15 residues. Germline CDR1 MDHEN, CDR2 SYDVKM. The CDR3 spells CASSFVRTGDTEAFF. Written as DNA, the CDR3 is TGTGCCAGCAGTTTCGTCCGGACAGGGGATACTGAAGCTTTCTTT.